The 29 T cell receptor beta chains presented below share a single source sample, sequenced in a study of blood T cell repertoires in COVID-19 (dated by TCRdb to the early 2020s). Library preparation was by the immunoSEQ multiplex PCR assay. TCRdb mirrors the immuneACCESS table, restricted to in-frame sequences. Some clones are absent from its copies; in checked studies, under half trace to an unresolved V gene, and the reason for the others is unknown. The table for this sample lists 84,000 or so clones; 75% to 85% of them were counted only once. The biggest ten clones account for roughly 21% of the sample. Sequencing was done on a sample of peripheral blood. The receptors were gathered from a woman at least 80 years old with acute or convalescent COVID-19.

CDR3 nucleotide sequence: TGTGCCAGCAGTGAAGCGCTGACAGGGGAGGGGTCACCCCTCCACTTT. As protein: CASSEALTGEGSPLHF. The V and J genes are TRBV2 and TRBJ1-6; TRBD1 matches at 8 bases. The V gene's germline CDR1 is SNHLY and CDR2 FYNNEI. V lost 0 bases, J lost 10 bases, and 8 bases stayed unmatched. The CDR3 runs to 16 residues.

This chain joins TRBV6-5 and TRBJ2-3; D is unresolved. The CDR3 length is 14 residues. CDR1 and CDR2 (germline): MNHEY, SVGAGI. The V gene lost 0 bases and the J gene lost 5 bases, with 9 bases spanning the gap. CDR3 sequence reads: CASSYSRLGDTQYF. The CDR3 DNA reads as TGTGCCAGCAGTTACTCGAGACTGGGAGATACGCAGTATTTT.

The chain joins TRBV19 to TRBJ2-7, with TRBD2 identical over 8 bases. The germline V gene has CDR1 LNHDA and CDR2 SQIVND (reference sequence). V shed 5 bases and J 3 bases; nucleotides not matched to a gene: 3. CDR3 length: 13 residues. DNA of the CDR3: TGTGCCAGTAGTCGGGGGGGGCTCTACGAGCAGTACTTC. Protein: CASSRGGLYEQYF.

The chain recombines TRBV7-7 with TRBJ1-1; unclear D gene. V was shortened by 0 bases and J by 0 bases, with 2 bases between the two germline ends. Germline V gene lookup returns CDR1 SSHAT and CDR2 FNYEAQ (reference sequence). The CDR3 is made up of 13 amino acids. This CDR3 reads CASSLAMNTEAFF. The CDR3, as DNA: TGTGCCAGCAGCTTAGCTATGAACACTGAAGCTTTCTTT.

This chain links TRBV13 with TRBJ1-1, with D uncertain. The V gene lost 1 base and the J gene lost 0 bases, with 15 bases spanning the gap. The CDR3 spans 17 residues. Germline loops: CDR1 PRHDT, CDR2 FYEKMQ (reference sequence). CDR3 sequence reads: CASSLVVWGAMNTEAFF. CDR3 nucleotides: TGTGCCAGCAGCTTAGTAGTTTGGGGAGCAATGAACACTGAAGCTTTCTTT.

The chain carries TRBV10-1 and TRBJ2-7, with 8 bases lining up with TRBD1. V gave up 6 bases and J gave up 4 bases; unmatched junction bases: 11. CDR3 length: 15 amino acids. Looked up from germline, CDR1 is WNHNN and CDR2 is SYGVQD (reference sequence). The CDR3 DNA is TGCGCCAGCAGCGACGACGGACAGGGAGTGTACGAGCAGTACTTC. Translation gives CASSDDGQGVYEQYF.

This chain uses TRBV19 with TRBJ2-5; 11 bases line up with TRBD2. The CDR3 contains 16 residues. Per germline, CDR1 LNHDA and CDR2 SQIVND (reference sequence). The V segment lost 5 bases and the J segment 4 bases; nucleotides outside the gene matches: 9. This CDR3 is CASSPNSGGARETQYF. The DNA of the CDR3 is TGTGCCAGTAGTCCTAATAGCGGGGGGGCCCGAGAGACCCAGTACTTC.

V and J are TRBV5-1 and TRBJ2-7; possibly TRBD2 for D (6 bases). V was shortened by 7 bases and J by 5 bases, with 19 bases between the two germline ends. Germline CDR1 SGHRS, CDR2 YFSETQ. The CDR3 is made up of 14 amino acids. For the CDR3, the DNA is TGCGCCAGCCACGACCCTGGGTCTAGCGACGAGCAGTACTTC. Its protein is CASHDPGSSDEQYF.

The chain couples TRBV12-3 or TRBV12-4 to TRBJ1-1; D is undetermined. Trimming took off 0 bases at V and 1 base at J, with 3 bases between the two ends. This CDR3 is 13 amino acids long. The CDR3 DNA sequence: TGTGCCAGCAGTTTAGCGGCGAACACTGAAGCTTTCTTT. This gives the protein CASSLAANTEAFF.

The chain is built from TRBV9 and TRBJ1-6, with D perhaps TRBD1 (6 bases). The CDR3 sequence is 15 residues long. CDR1 and CDR2 from the germline V gene are SGDLS and YYNGEE. V shed 3 bases and J shed 7 bases, with 14 bases lying between them. The CDR3 loop reads CASSARFDRNSPLHF. Written as DNA, the CDR3 is TGTGCCAGCAGCGCAAGATTCGACAGGAATTCACCCCTCCACTTT.

The chain recombines TRBV14 with TRBJ2-5; D is undetermined. From germline, CDR1 is SGHDN and CDR2 FVKESK. CDR3 length: 16 amino acids. With 0 bases removed from V and 3 bases from J, the gap between germline ends came to 14 bases. The chain's CDR3 is CASSQDAPGRKETQYF. The CDR3, as DNA: TGTGCCAGCAGCCAAGATGCCCCCGGCAGGAAAGAGACCCAGTACTTC.

The chain carries TRBV11-2 and TRBJ1-1, with a weak D call TRBD1 (6 bases). Germline V lookup: CDR1 SGHAT, CDR2 FQNNGV. The V end was cut by 5 bases, the J end by 0 bases, with 13 bases between. This CDR3 has 15 amino acids. This chain's CDR3 is CASSTWTVMNTEAFF. DNA for the CDR3: TGTGCCAGCAGCACCTGGACAGTAATGAACACTGAAGCTTTCTTT. Full variable domain (outside the CDR3, taken from reference TRBV11-2 and TRBJ1-1): EAGVAQSPRYKIIEKRQSVAFWCNPISGHATLYWYQQILGQGPKLLIQFQNNGVVDDSQLPKDRFSAERLKGVDSTLKIQPAKLEDSAVYLCASSTWTVMNTEAFFGQGTRLTVV.

The chain recombines TRBV19 with TRBJ2-2; TRBD2 matches 11 bases. With 5 bases clipped from V and 6 bases from J, the junction kept 8 bases outside the gene matches. Germline V gene lookup returns CDR1 LNHDA and CDR2 SQIVND (reference sequence). This CDR3 spans 16 amino acids. The CDR3 DNA follows: TGTGCCAGTAGTTCCCGGGCTAGCGGGAGGTCCGGGGAGCTGTTTTTT. As protein: CASSSRASGRSGELFF. The variable domain in full, completed from reference TRBV19 and TRBJ2-2, reads DGGITQSPKYLFRKEGQNVTLSCEQNLNHDAMYWYRQDPGQGLRLIYYSQIVNDFQKGDIAEGYSVSREKKESFPLTVTSAQKNPTAFYLCASSSRASGRSGELFFGEGSRLTVL.

The chain has TRBV11-3 and TRBJ2-3; 8 positions agree with TRBD2. The ends lost 1 base at V and 5 bases at J; junction bases unmatched: 8. The CDR3 sequence is 16 residues long. The germline gives CDR1 SGHNT, CDR2 YENEEA. The CDR3: CASSLGTSRQGDTQYF. The CDR3 DNA is TGTGCCAGCAGCTTAGGGACTAGCAGGCAGGGAGATACGCAGTATTTT.

This clone was picked up one time. The chain couples TRBV19 to TRBJ2-4; 7 bases are a match to TRBD2. The V gene's germline CDR1 is LNHDA and CDR2 SQIVND (reference sequence). Unmatched junction bases numbered 3, after V lost 6 bases and J lost 1 base. The CDR3 has 14 amino acids. CDR3 loop: CASSQGGAKNIQYF. CDR3 in DNA: TGTGCCAGTAGCCAGGGAGGGGCCAAAAACATTCAGTACTTC.

This chain joins TRBV24-1 and TRBJ2-1, with 13 bases identical to TRBD2. CDR1 KGHDR and CDR2 SFDVKD come from the germline V gene. The CDR3 has 15 amino acids. V shed 2 bases, J shed 9 bases, and the junction held 3 bases outside the gene matches. Here the CDR3 DNA reads TGTGCCACCAGTGATTCCCGGACTAGCGGGAGTGAGCAGTTCTTC. It yields the protein CATSDSRTSGSEQFF.

The chain uses TRBV13 and TRBJ2-7, with 9 positions matching TRBD1. With V trimmed by 1 base and J by 6 bases, 4 bases remained unmatched. Germline V gene sequence: CDR1 PRHDT, CDR2 FYEKMQ (reference sequence). The CDR3 contains 14 residues. CDR3 protein: CASSLDRGPIEQYF. The DNA of the CDR3 is TGTGCCAGCAGCTTAGACAGGGGGCCGATCGAGCAGTACTTC.

This chain uses TRBV2 with TRBJ1-1; D not certain. CDR3 size: 12 residues. CDR1 and CDR2 from the germline V gene are SNHLY and FYNNEI. The V end lost 3 bases, the J end lost 4 bases, and 6 bases lay between the germline ends. CDR3: CASSDSVTEAFF. The CDR3 DNA sequence: TGTGCCAGCAGTGACTCTGTCACTGAAGCTTTCTTT.

This rearrangement joins TRBV7-2 to TRBJ2-2; the D is unclear. The germline CDR1 and CDR2 sequences are SGHTA and FQGNSA. The CDR3 is 15 amino acids. The V end lost 5 bases, the J end lost 4 bases, and 14 bases lay between the germline ends. The CDR3, as DNA: TGTGCCAGCAGCCGCTCGGTACAGTCCACCGGGGAGCTGTTTTTT. Amino acids: CASSRSVQSTGELFF.

The chain has TRBV29-1 and TRBJ1-1, with a tentative D call TRBD1 (5 bases). Trimming took off 3 bases at V and 9 bases at J, with 11 bases between the two ends. The CDR3 has 11 amino acids. Germline V lookup: CDR1 SQVTM, CDR2 ANQGSEA. The CDR3 protein is CSVDGGLKAFF. Here the CDR3 DNA reads TGCAGCGTTGACGGGGGTCTAAAAGCTTTCTTT.

This rearrangement joins TRBV7-6 to TRBJ2-3, with D perhaps TRBD2 (6 bases). Germline V gene sequence: CDR1 SGHVS, CDR2 FNYEAQ. Trimming removed 1 base at V and 3 bases at J, with 11 bases between. CDR3 size: 15 residues. This CDR3 reads CASSLEGLITDTQYF. CDR3 sequence (DNA): TGTGCCAGCAGCTTAGAGGGACTGATTACAGATACGCAGTATTTT.

This chain links TRBV5-4 with TRBJ2-5; 8 bases agree with TRBD2. Trimming took 1 base from V and 3 from J; bases not matched to a gene: 5. Germline V gives CDR1 SGHNT, CDR2 YYREEE (reference sequence). This CDR3 is built from 15 residues. The CDR3 sequence is CASSLPGGGEETQYF. The CDR3 nucleotides read TGTGCCAGCAGCTTGCCGGGGGGGGGAGAAGAGACCCAGTACTTC.

The chain combines TRBV2 with TRBJ1-2; D may be TRBD1 (5 bases). The germline V gene encodes CDR1 SNHLY and CDR2 FYNNEI. The length of the CDR3 is 17 residues. V shed 1 base and J shed 0 bases, with 15 bases lying between them. The CDR3 reads CASSEDKAGQTNYGYTF. In DNA form, the CDR3 reads TGTGCCAGCAGTGAAGATAAGGCGGGGCAAACTAACTATGGCTACACCTTC.

The rearrangement uses TRBV7-6 and TRBJ2-5; the match to TRBD2 covers 9 bases. This CDR3 has 18 amino acids. Germline trimming cut 1 base from V and 1 base from J; bases unmatched to any gene: 10. Germline V gives CDR1 SGHVS, CDR2 FNYEAQ. In DNA, the CDR3 is TGTGCCAGCAGCTTAGGGGAAGGACTAGCGCTCCGCCAAGAGACCCAGTACTTC. It encodes CASSLGEGLALRQETQYF.

The chain links TRBV3-1 (or the pseudogene TRBV3-2) to TRBJ2-1; D call uncertain. In germline, CDR1 is LGHDT, CDR2 YNNKEL (reference sequence). Trimming took off 0 bases at V and 10 bases at J, with 10 bases between the two ends. CDR3 size: 13 residues. CDR3 in amino acids: CASSQDPWPEQFF. Here the CDR3 DNA reads TGTGCCAGCAGCCAAGATCCCTGGCCCGAGCAGTTCTTC.

The chain has TRBV6-6 and TRBJ2-1; 14 bases are a match to TRBD2. This CDR3 has 16 amino acids. Germline V CDR1 and CDR2: MNHNY, SVGAGI (reference sequence). V was clipped by 7 bases and J by 4 bases; unmatched bases: 6. This chain's CDR3 is CASTRTSGGSYNEQFF. In DNA form, the CDR3 reads TGTGCCAGCACCCGGACTAGCGGGGGGTCTTACAATGAGCAGTTCTTC.

The CDR3: CASSLAEGSPLHF. As DNA, the CDR3 is TGTGCCAGCAGCTTAGCTGAGGGCTCACCCCTCCACTTT. This chain joins TRBV7-9 and TRBJ1-6; D is unresolved. The CDR3 has 13 residues. V shed 0 bases and J shed 10 bases, with 7 bases lying between them. Germline loops: CDR1 SEHNR, CDR2 FQNEAQ (reference sequence). The full variable domain, in which reference TRBV7-9 and TRBJ1-6 provide the parts outside the CDR3, is DTGVSQNPRHKITKRGQNVTFRCDPISEHNRLYWYRQTLGQGPEFLTYFQNEAQLEKSRLLSDRFSAERPKGSFSTLEIQRTEQGDSAMYLCASSLAEGSPLHFGNGTRLTVT.

This chain connects TRBV6-5 to TRBJ1-6; 9 bases agree with TRBD1. J gave up 7 bases and V 2 bases, and 3 bases lay outside the gene matches. The CDR3 runs to 15 residues. Germline V gene sequence: CDR1 MNHEY, CDR2 SVGAGI. The CDR3 protein is CASSYGQGRNSPLHF. In DNA, the CDR3 is TGTGCCAGCAGTTACGGACAGGGGAGGAATTCACCCCTCCACTTT.

This clone showed up just once. The CDR3 DNA reads as TGTGCCACCACCGGGGAGAGAGGGGGCACCATATATTTT. Protein product: CATTGERGGTIYF. This chain joins TRBV15 and TRBJ1-3, with TRBD1 as a possible D gene (6 bases). Per germline, CDR1 LNHNV and CDR2 YYDKDF (reference sequence). Trimming removed 7 bases at V and 9 bases at J, with 16 bases between. The CDR3 extends over 13 amino acids.